One sample yielded the 21 T cell receptor beta chains listed below, sequenced in a study of blood T cells in healthy people across ages (dated by TCRdb to between 2015 and 2017). The library was generated by 5' RACE. The sequencer was an Illumina HiSeq 2500. A second PCR of roughly 6 to 11 cycles was run with a J-beta primer mix and a sample-barcoded 5' primer. TCRdb reprocessed the public reads (quality trimming at Q25 with fastp, clone calling with MiXCR) and kept in-frame beta chains. A single entry per CDR3 protein holds the most common genes and DNA from its merged rows. This sample holds roughly 800,000 distinct CDR3 sequences; 53% were observed only once. Under 50% of the sample is held by the ten biggest clonotypes. Sequenced sample: blood. The source of these receptors is a man older than 75 in good health.

This clonotype was detected a few times. The gene calls are TRBV6-1 and TRBJ2-3; 13 bases align to TRBD2. Unmatched junction bases numbered 5, after V lost 2 bases and J lost 0 bases. The length of the CDR3 is 18 residues. Per the germline V gene, CDR1 is MNHNS and CDR2 is SASEGT. The DNA of the CDR3 is TGTGCCAGCAGTGAACCACCGGGACTAGCGGGGAGCACAGATACGCAGTATTTT. Its translation is CASSEPPGLAGSTDTQYF.

V is TRBV30 and J is TRBJ2-7; D is ambiguous. This CDR3 comprises 11 residues. CDR1 and CDR2 (germline): GTSNPN, SVGIG (reference sequence). Trimming shortened V by 0 bases and J by 2 bases, and 2 bases separated the two germline ends. This chain's CDR3 is CAWSVTYEQYF. CDR3 DNA sequence: TGTGCCTGGAGTGTAACCTACGAGCAGTACTTC.

The table lists this clonotype with a few counts. The CDR3 nucleotides are TGTGCCAGCAGCGATGGTTGGGGGACTCAAGAGACCCAGTACTTC. It encodes CASSDGWGTQETQYF. The gene calls are TRBV7-9 and TRBJ2-4; TRBD2 might be the D (6 bases). TRBJ2-5 matches the DNA end more closely, so the J call is doubtful. Germline V lookup: CDR1 SEHNR, CDR2 FQNEAQ (reference sequence). This CDR3 is 15 amino acids long.

This rearrangement joins TRBV6-5 to TRBJ2-5; 13 positions agree with TRBD2. The CDR3 sequence is 13 residues long. Trimming took 6 bases from V and 11 from J; bases not matched to a gene: 6. The germline CDR1 and CDR2 sequences are MNHEY and SVGAGI. The CDR3 nucleotides read TGTGCCAGCAGCCCGGGACTAGCGGGAAAGCAGTACTTC. It translates to CASSPGLAGKQYF.

The table lists this clonotype with a few counts. The V gene is TRBV20-1, the J gene TRBJ2-1; 13 nucleotides line up with TRBD2. The CDR3 runs 19 residues. The germline gives CDR1 DFQATT, CDR2 SNEGSKA (reference sequence). Germline trimming cut 1 base from V and 2 bases from J; bases unmatched to any gene: 11. The chain's CDR3 is CSARVGLAGVGGPYNEQFF. The DNA of the CDR3 is TGCAGTGCTAGAGTCGGACTAGCGGGAGTAGGAGGGCCCTACAATGAGCAGTTCTTC.

The rearrangement joins TRBV27 to TRBJ2-1, with a possible D match to TRBD2 (6 bases). The length of the CDR3 is 17 residues. The germline gives CDR1 MNHEY, CDR2 SMNVEV (reference sequence). V lost 3 bases, J lost 7 bases, and 22 bases lay in between. This chain's CDR3 is CASSFQSGRGLGNEQFF. The CDR3, as DNA: TGTGCCAGCAGTTTCCAAAGCGGGCGGGGCTTGGGGAATGAGCAGTTCTTC.

This clonotype was counted ten times or more. CDR3 protein: CSARGGGWSESSYEQYF. The CDR3 DNA follows: TGCAGTGCTAGAGGTGGAGGTTGGAGCGAGAGCTCCTACGAGCAGTACTTC. The V gene is TRBV20-1, the J gene TRBJ2-7; maybe TRBD2 (5 bases). The V gene lost 1 base and the J gene lost 0 bases, with 19 bases spanning the gap. The V gene's germline CDR1 is DFQATT and CDR2 SNEGSKA (reference sequence). The CDR3 loop spans 17 amino acids.

This clonotype was counted a few times. The gene calls are TRBV4-2 and TRBJ1-2, with 9 bases fitting TRBD1. Germline V gene lookup returns CDR1 LGHNA and CDR2 YNFKEQ. V dropped 4 bases and J dropped 8; count of bases not matched to a gene: 14. The CDR3 is 16 residues long. As DNA, the CDR3 is TGTGCCAGCAGCCGACCCGGGACAGGGATCGTCGGCGGCTACACCTTC. This translates into CASSRPGTGIVGGYTF.

This chain joins TRBV3-1 and TRBJ2-3; perhaps TRBD1 as D (5 bases). The ends were cut back, 4 bases at V and 14 bases at J, with 19 bases in the middle. Germline assignment: CDR1 LGHDT and CDR2 YNNKEL (reference sequence). The CDR3 length is 13 residues. The CDR3 spells CASSPLGHRYAYF. In nucleotides, the CDR3 is TGTGCCAGCAGCCCCTTGGGGCACAGATACGCGTATTTT.

The rearrangement links TRBV29-1 to TRBJ1-2; weak D call: TRBD1 (6 bases). The CDR3 has 12 residues. From germline, CDR1 is SQVTM and CDR2 ANQGSEA. V was cut by 6 bases and J by 6 bases, with 14 bases left in between. This CDR3 is CSVRTGTDGYTF. DNA for the CDR3: TGCAGCGTCCGTACAGGGACGGATGGCTACACCTTC.

Worth noting for this clonotype: One end of the junction varies from germline; a read error may be responsible. The chain combines TRBV29-1 with TRBJ2-1; 7 nucleotides line up with TRBD2. Germline assignment: CDR1 SQVTM and CDR2 ANQGSEA. The CDR3 has 14 amino acids. As DNA, the CDR3 is TGCAGCGTTGTGAAGCGGGACTCCTACAATGAGCGGTTCTTC. Amino acids: CSVVKRDSYNERFF.

The gene calls are TRBV28 and TRBJ2-4; D not certain. This CDR3 is 15 amino acids long. Germline CDR1 and CDR2: MDHEN and SYDVKM. Trimming stripped 5 bases from V and 0 bases from J, with 11 bases between. CDR3: CASSTLWVAKNIQYF. The CDR3 region has the DNA TGTGCCAGCAGTACCTTATGGGTAGCCAAAAACATTCAGTACTTC.

The V call is TRBV9, the J call TRBJ2-3; 10 bases fit TRBD2. The V segment lost 2 bases and the J segment 14 bases; nucleotides outside the gene matches: 14. The CDR3 contains 15 residues. Germline values: CDR1 SGDLS, CDR2 YYNGEE. This chain's CDR3 is CASSVQAGGSRYAYF. In DNA, the CDR3 is TGTGCCAGCAGCGTCCAAGCGGGAGGGTCCAGATACGCGTATTTT.

The chain is built from TRBV9 and TRBJ2-5; D possibly corresponds to TRBD1 (6 bases). Between the trimmed V and J ends, which lost 6 bases and 11 bases, there was a span of 26 bases. The CDR3 totals 15 residues. Germline-derived CDR1 and CDR2 are SGDLS and YYNGEE. Here the CDR3 DNA reads TGTGCCAGCACCCTGACAGGAGCTCCCTACAATGAGCAGTACTTC. Amino acids: CASTLTGAPYNEQYF.

The chain has TRBV7-2 and TRBJ2-7; TRBD1 aligns across 7 bases. This CDR3 has 13 amino acids. Germline CDR1 SGHTA, CDR2 FQGNSA. J gave up 3 bases and V 5 bases, and 4 bases lay outside the gene matches. Here the CDR3 reads CASSIGTVYEQYF. The CDR3 coding sequence is TGTGCCAGCAGCATAGGGACAGTCTACGAGCAGTACTTC.

This clonotype was detected only once. J is TRBJ2-1 and V is TRBV13; 10 bases line up with TRBD1. Per germline, CDR1 PRHDT and CDR2 FYEKMQ (reference sequence). V trimming: 1 base; J trimming: 2 bases; junction bases outside the gene matches: 8. The CDR3 extends over 18 amino acids. Here the CDR3 reads CASSLEGWGTGAYNEQFF. CDR3 in DNA: TGTGCCAGCAGCTTAGAAGGTTGGGGGACAGGGGCCTACAATGAGCAGTTCTTC.

V is TRBV11-2 and J is TRBJ2-7, with no clear D. The CDR3 has 14 residues. The germline V and J ends were trimmed by 1 base and 3 bases, with 10 bases remaining between them. Germline V gives CDR1 SGHAT, CDR2 FQNNGV. CDR3 DNA: TGTGCCAGCAGCTTAGTCCAGGACGGCTACGAGCAGTACTTC. Translated, it gives CASSLVQDGYEQYF.

The chain combines TRBV27 with TRBJ2-7; 12 bases match TRBD2. J gave up 2 bases and V 7 bases, and 3 bases lay outside the gene matches. CDR1 is MNHEY and CDR2 is SMNVEV in the germline V gene (reference sequence). The CDR3 consists of 14 residues. In nucleotides, the CDR3 is TGTGCCAGCACCCCTAGCGGGAGGGCCTACGAGCAGTACTTC. Its translation: CASTPSGRAYEQYF.

This chain uses TRBV20-1 with TRBJ1-2; D remains ambiguous. The length of the CDR3 is 13 residues. Germline CDR1 and CDR2: DFQATT and SNEGSKA (reference sequence). With 0 bases removed from V and 8 bases from J, the gap between germline ends came to 13 bases. Written as DNA, the CDR3 is TGCAGTGCTAGAGACCCAGATAATATCGGCTACACCTTC. The encoded protein is CSARDPDNIGYTF.

This clonotype occurred a few times. This chain joins TRBV7-9 and TRBJ2-5; 9 bases align to TRBD1. CDR1 is SEHNR, CDR2 FQNEAQ, per germline (reference sequence). J gave up 0 bases and V 2 bases, and 7 bases lay outside the gene matches. This CDR3 has 17 amino acids. The CDR3 DNA reads TGTGCCAGCAGCTTACCCCGGGACAGGGAGTACCAAGAGACCCAGTACTTC. It yields the protein CASSLPRDREYQETQYF.

Many counts were recorded for this clonotype. The CDR3 loop is CASSCPPGQLLRSFYEQYF. DNA of the CDR3: TGTGCCAGCAGTTGCCCCCCGGGACAGCTCCTTAGGAGCTTCTACGAGCAGTACTTC. The chain joins TRBV6-5 to TRBJ2-7; 7 bases agree with TRBD1. The CDR3 covers 19 residues. Germline trimming cut 4 bases from V and 3 bases from J; bases unmatched to any gene: 21. Germline loops: CDR1 MNHEY, CDR2 SVGAGI.